This TCR beta chain comes out of a study of T cells in Graves' hyperthyroidism and ophthalmopathy (dated by TCRdb to 2018 to 2020). Looking at the study overall: Peripheral blood samples were taken at initial diagnosis, before any treatment was given. To identify TCR V-J signatures that set the groups apart, the researchers used a discovery cohort of 90 to 100 patients, made up of 40 to 45 with Graves' ophthalmopathy and 57 with stable Graves' hyperthyroidism. Prospective prediction of ophthalmopathy was tested in an independent validation cohort of approximately 18 hyperthyroidism patients and 15 to 17 patients who later progressed to ophthalmopathy. The 100 or so discovery patients were randomly split 7:3 into training and test sets. In addition, the study compared T-cell repertoires in thyroid tissue and in blood from about 6 Graves' hyperthyroidism patients. After sampling, hyperthyroidism patients received methimazole starting at 30 mg daily, and ophthalmopathy patients received high-dose intravenous methylprednisolone. The paper describes TCR Vbeta CDR3 sequencing of 120 to 150 peripheral blood samples, made up of 43 ophthalmopathy patients, 70 to 75 hyperthyroidism patients and roughly 17 progressor patients.

Broad study findings and their caveats: In validation, progression to ophthalmopathy was predicted by the model with 55% to 71% sensitivity and 72% to 85% specificity, a median of approximately 6.5 months before onset. Most expanded thyroid clonotypes (frequency above 0.001) were also detected in blood, a finding suggesting that blood repertoires may reflect thyroid immune responses. No statistical method was used to fix the sample size in advance, and group allocation was not hidden from the investigators. In cross-validation, a model built on a 13 V-J signature told ophthalmopathy apart from stable hyperthyroidism with approximately 90% sensitivity and approximately 81% specificity, and in testing the same model reached 80%/75%.

Ophthalmopathy patients had moderately to severely active disease, Clinical Activity Score of at least 3, NOSPECS grade of at least 4, and duration under 3 months. Patients with uncontrolled infections, other autoimmune diseases, pregnancy or lactation were excluded. Clinical symptoms, serum thyroxine and TRAb, thyroid ultrasound, and orbital computed tomography formed the basis for the diagnoses. PBMCs were separated from roughly 10 ml of fresh peripheral blood using Ficoll-Paque density gradient centrifugation. Total RNA was extracted with Trizol reagent, and quality was checked on an Agilent 2100 Bioanalyzer. Notes on this clonotype: Its cognate antigen has yet to be identified. Per-nucleotide qualities are absent, and no much larger clonotype sits a single base away.

The TCR beta CDR3 regions were amplified from the RNA transcripts. The first round of RT-PCR for the TCR CDR3 was performed with the HTBI primer set and the Qiagen OneStep RT-PCR kit. A second multiplex PCR round built the libraries, followed by size selection and purification. Sequencing of the libraries was done on an Illumina HiSeq2000 using paired-end 100 bp reads. Concerning the study's data processing: SOAPnuke was used to process the raw data, throwing out any read that contained adapters or uncalled bases, had a mean Phred below 15, or lacked an exact constant-primer or identifier match. COPE v1.2.5 was used to merge the high-quality paired reads, and each unique nucleotide sequence was defined as a clonotype. MiTCR v1.1 was used to align the clonotypes against IMGT TRBV, TRBD and TRBJ reference segments. Only V-J combinations with frequency above 0.0001, covering about 99% of repertoires, were analysed. A TCS score was defined as the ratio of F50 (clonal expansion) to E x V (chaos), with BLOSUM62-based TCRdist applied between CDR3 peptides within each V-J. Welch's t-statistics and random forest reduced approximately 520 V-J features to 13, which were used in a naive Bayes classifier (R e1071). TCRdb reworked the public reads: Q25 trimming with fastp, MiXCR clone assembly, productive beta chains retained. Rows are unified per CDR3 protein, each entry keeping the most common DNA and genes. The V and J calls, along with clone size, are taken from TCRdb and not from the paper's own processing. A total of over 450,000 distinct CDR3 sequences appear in this sample, 17% of them only once. The ten most abundant clones make up roughly 15% of the sample.

Sequencing was performed on blood. This clonotype was sampled from a woman between 18 and 29 years old with Graves' ophthalmopathy.

The CDR3 here reads CASSESQPAGELFF. The DNA sequence reads TGTGCCAGCAGTGAATCTCAACCGGCCGGGGAGCTGTTTTTT. The receptor chain draws on TRBV25-1 and TRBJ2-2, with the D gene too uncertain to name. CDR1 and CDR2 (MGHDK, SYGVNS) derive from the germline V gene. V is reduced by 1 base and J by 6 bases, leaving a spacing of 9 bases between them. Including cysteine and phenylalanine, the CDR3 has 14 amino acids. The kept DNA is CDR3 alone, 42 bases in frame from the first base.